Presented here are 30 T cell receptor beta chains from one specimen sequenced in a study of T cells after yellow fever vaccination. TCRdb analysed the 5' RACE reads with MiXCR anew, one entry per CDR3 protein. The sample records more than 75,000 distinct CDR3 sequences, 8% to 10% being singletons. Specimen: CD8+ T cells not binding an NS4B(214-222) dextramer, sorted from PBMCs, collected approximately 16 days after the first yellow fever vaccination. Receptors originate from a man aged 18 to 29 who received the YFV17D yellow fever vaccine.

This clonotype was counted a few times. CDR3 nucleotides: TGTGCCAGCAGCGGGGGGCCAGAGACCCAGTACTTC. Translation: CASSGGPETQYF. The chain has TRBV7-2 and TRBJ2-5, with D tentatively TRBD1 or TRBD2 (6 bases each). The CDR3 extends over 12 amino acids. Germline CDR1 is SGHTA and CDR2 is FQGNSA. V dropped 5 bases and J dropped 4 bases, with 8 bases sitting between them.

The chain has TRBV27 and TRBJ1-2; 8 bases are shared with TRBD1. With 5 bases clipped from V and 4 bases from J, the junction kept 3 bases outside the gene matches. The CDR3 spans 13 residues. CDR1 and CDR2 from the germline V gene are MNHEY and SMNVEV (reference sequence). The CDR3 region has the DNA TGTGCCAGCAGTCTCGGGACAGGCTATGGCTACACCTTC. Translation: CASSLGTGYGYTF.

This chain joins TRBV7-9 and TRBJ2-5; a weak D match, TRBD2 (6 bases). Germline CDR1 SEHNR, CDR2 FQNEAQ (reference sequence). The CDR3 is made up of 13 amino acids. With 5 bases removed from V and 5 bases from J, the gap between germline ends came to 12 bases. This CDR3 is CASSRRGLETQYF. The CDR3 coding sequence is TGTGCCAGCAGCCGGCGGGGATTGGAGACCCAGTACTTC.

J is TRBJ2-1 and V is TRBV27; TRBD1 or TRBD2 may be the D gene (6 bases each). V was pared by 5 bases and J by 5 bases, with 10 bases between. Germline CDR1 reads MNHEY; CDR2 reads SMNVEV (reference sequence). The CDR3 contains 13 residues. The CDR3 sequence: CASSGGGNNEQFF. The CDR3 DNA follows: TGTGCCAGCAGTGGAGGGGGGAACAATGAGCAGTTCTTC.

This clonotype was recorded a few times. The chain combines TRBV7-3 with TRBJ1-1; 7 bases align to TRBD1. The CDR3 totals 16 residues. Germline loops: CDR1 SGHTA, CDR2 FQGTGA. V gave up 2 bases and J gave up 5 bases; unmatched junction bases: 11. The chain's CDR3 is CASSLGALGQRTEAFF. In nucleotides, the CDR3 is TGTGCCAGCAGCTTAGGGGCCCTGGGACAGCGGACTGAAGCTTTCTTT. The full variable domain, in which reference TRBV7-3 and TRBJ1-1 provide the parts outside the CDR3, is GAGVSQTPSNKVTEKGKYVELRCDPISGHTALYWYRQSLGQGPEFLIYFQGTGAADDSGLPNDRFFAVRPEGSVSTLKIQRTERGDSAVYLCASSLGALGQRTEAFFGQGTRLTVV.

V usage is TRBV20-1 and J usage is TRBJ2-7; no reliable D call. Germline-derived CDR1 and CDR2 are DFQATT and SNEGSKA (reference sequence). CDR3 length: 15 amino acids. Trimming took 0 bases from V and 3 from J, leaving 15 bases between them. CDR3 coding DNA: TGCAGTGCTAGAGATCGCAGACGGCCAGGCTACGAGCAGTACTTC. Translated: CSARDRRRPGYEQYF.

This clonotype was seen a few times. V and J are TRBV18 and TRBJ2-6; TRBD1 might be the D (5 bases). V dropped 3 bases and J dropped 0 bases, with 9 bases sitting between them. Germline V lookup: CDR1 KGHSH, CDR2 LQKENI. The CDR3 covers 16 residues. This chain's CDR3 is CASSPGLRSGANVLTF. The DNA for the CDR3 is TGTGCCAGCTCACCGGGGCTACGCTCTGGGGCCAACGTCCTGACTTTC.

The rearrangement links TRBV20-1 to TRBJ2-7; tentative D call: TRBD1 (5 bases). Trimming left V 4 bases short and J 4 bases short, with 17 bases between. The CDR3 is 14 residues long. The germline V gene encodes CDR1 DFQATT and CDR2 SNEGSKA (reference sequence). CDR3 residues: CSANTFDRVYEQYF. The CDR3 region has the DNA TGCAGTGCTAACACTTTCGACAGAGTTTACGAGCAGTACTTC.

The chain's CDR3 is CSVAKNGGANGYTF. The CDR3 DNA sequence: TGCAGCGTTGCAAAAAACGGGGGGGCGAATGGCTACACCTTC. This chain uses TRBV29-1 with TRBJ1-2; TRBD1 is a possible D gene (6 bases). Per germline, CDR1 SQVTM and CDR2 ANQGSEA. Trimming cost V 4 bases and J 6 bases, with 18 bases left between them. The CDR3 is 14 residues long.

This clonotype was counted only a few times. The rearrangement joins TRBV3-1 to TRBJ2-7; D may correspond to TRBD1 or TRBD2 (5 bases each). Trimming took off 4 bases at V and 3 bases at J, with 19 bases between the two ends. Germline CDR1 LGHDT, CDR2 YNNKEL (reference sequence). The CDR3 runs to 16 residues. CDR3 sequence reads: CASSPLRGRVDYEQYF. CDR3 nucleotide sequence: TGTGCCAGCAGCCCTCTTCGGGGCAGGGTCGACTACGAGCAGTACTTC.

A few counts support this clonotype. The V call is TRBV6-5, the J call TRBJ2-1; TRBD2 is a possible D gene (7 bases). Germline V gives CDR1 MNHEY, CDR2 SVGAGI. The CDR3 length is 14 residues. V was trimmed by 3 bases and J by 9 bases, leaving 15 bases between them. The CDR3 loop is CASSYGQGGGEQFF. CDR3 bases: TGTGCCAGCAGTTATGGTCAGGGAGGGGGTGAGCAGTTCTTC.

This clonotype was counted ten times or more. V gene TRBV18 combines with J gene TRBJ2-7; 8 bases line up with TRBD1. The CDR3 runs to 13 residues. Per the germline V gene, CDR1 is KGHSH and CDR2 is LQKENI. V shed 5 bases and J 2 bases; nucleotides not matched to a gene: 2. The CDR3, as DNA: TGTGCCAGCTCATCGGACAGGGCCTACGAGCAGTACTTC. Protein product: CASSSDRAYEQYF.

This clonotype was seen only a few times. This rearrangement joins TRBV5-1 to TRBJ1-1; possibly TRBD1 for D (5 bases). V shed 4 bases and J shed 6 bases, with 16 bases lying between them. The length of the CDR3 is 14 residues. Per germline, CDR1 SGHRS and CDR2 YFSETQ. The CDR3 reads CASSPRALRAEAFF. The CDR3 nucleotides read TGCGCCAGCAGCCCCAGGGCCTTGAGGGCTGAAGCTTTCTTT.

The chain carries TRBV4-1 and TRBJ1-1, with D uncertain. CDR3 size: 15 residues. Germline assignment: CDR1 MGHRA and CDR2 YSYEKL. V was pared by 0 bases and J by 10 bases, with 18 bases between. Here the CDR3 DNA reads TGCGCCAGCAGCCAAGAAGAGGGCTTGATCGGGGTAGCTTTCTTT. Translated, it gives CASSQEEGLIGVAFF.

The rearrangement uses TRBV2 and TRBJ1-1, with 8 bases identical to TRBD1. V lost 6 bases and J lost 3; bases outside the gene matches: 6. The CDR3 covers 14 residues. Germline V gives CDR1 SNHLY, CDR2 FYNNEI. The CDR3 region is CASRIRGLYTEAFF. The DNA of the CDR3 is TGTGCCAGCAGGATCAGGGGGCTGTACACTGAAGCTTTCTTT. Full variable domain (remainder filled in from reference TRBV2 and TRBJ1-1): EPEVTQTPSHQVTQMGQEVILRCVPISNHLYFYWYRQILGQKVEFLVSFYNNEISEKSEIFDDQFSVERPDGSNFTLKIRSTKLEDSAMYFCASRIRGLYTEAFFGQGTRLTVV.

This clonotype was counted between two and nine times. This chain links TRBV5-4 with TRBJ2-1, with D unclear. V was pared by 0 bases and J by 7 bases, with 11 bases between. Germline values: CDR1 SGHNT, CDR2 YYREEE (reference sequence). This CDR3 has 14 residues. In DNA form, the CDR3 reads TGTGCCAGCAGCTTGGAAGGGTTTTGGAATGAGCAGTTCTTC. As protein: CASSLEGFWNEQFF.

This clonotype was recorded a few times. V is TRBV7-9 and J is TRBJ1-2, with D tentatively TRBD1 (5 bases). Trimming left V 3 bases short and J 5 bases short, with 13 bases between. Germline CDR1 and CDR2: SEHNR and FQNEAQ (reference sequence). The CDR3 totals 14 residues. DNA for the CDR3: TGTGCCAGCAGCTTCTCGGACACGGTATATGGCTACACCTTC. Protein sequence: CASSFSDTVYGYTF.

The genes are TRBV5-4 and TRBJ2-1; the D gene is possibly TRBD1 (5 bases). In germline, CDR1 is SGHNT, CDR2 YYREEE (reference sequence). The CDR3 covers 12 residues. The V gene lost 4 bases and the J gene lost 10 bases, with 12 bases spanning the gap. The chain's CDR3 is CASSGAPNEQFF. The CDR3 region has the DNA TGTGCCAGCAGCGGGGCGCCGAACGAGCAGTTCTTC.

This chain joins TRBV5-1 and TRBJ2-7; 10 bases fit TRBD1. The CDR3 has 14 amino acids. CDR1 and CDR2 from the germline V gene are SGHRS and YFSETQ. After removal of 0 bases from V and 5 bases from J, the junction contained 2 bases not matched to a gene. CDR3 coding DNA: TGCGCCAGCAGCTTGGGACAGGGGGCCGACGAGCAGTACTTC. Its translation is CASSLGQGADEQYF. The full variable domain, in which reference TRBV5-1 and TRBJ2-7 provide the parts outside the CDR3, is KAGVTQTPRYLIKTRGQQVTLSCSPISGHRSVSWYQQTPGQGLQFLFEYFSETQRNKGNFPGRFSGRQFSNSRSEMNVSTLELGDSALYLCASSLGQGADEQYFGPGTRLTVT.

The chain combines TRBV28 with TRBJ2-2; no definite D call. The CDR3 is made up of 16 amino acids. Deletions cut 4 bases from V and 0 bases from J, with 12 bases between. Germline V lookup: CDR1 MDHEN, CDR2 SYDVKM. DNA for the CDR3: TGTGCCAGCAGTTCTTGGAGCGAATCGAACACCGGGGAGCTGTTTTTT. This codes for CASSSWSESNTGELFF.

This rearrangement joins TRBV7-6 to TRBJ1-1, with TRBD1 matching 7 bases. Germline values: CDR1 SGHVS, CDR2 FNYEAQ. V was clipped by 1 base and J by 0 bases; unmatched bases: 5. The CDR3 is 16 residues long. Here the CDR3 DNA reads TGTGCCAGCAGCTTAGGGTACACAGGGGTGAACACTGAAGCTTTCTTT. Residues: CASSLGYTGVNTEAFF.

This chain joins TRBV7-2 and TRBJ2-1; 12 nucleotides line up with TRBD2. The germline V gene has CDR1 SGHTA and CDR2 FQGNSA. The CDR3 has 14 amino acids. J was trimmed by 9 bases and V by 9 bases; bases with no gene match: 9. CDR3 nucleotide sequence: TGTGCCAGTCGACTAGCGGGGGTCATCAGTGAGCAGTTCTTC. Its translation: CASRLAGVISEQFF.

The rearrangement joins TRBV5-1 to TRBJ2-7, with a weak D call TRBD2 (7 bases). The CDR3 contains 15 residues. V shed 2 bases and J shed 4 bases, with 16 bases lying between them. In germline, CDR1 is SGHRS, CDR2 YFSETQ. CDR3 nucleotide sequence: TGCGCCAGCAGCTTAACCGCGGGGGCTGGGTACGAGCAGTACTTC. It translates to CASSLTAGAGYEQYF.

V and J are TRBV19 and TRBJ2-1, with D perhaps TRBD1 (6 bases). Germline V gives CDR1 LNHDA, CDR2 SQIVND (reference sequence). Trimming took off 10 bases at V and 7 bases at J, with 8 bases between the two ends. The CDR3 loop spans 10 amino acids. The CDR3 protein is CATGVNEQFF. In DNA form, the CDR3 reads TGTGCCACAGGGGTAAATGAGCAGTTCTTC.

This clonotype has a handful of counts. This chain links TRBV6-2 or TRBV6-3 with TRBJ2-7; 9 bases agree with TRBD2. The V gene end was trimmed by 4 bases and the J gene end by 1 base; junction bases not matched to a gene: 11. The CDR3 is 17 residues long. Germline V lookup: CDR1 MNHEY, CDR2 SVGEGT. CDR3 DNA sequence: TGTGCCAGCAGTTTTGCTAGCGGGGACCTTTTTTCCTACGAGCAGTACGTC. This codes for CASSFASGDLFSYEQYV.

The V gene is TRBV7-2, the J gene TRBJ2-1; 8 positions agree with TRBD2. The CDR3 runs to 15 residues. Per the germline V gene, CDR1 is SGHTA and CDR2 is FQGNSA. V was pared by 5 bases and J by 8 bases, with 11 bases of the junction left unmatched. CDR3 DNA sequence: TGTGCCAGCAGCCGGACGGGGGGGATTAGCTATGAGCAGTTCTTC. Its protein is CASSRTGGISYEQFF.

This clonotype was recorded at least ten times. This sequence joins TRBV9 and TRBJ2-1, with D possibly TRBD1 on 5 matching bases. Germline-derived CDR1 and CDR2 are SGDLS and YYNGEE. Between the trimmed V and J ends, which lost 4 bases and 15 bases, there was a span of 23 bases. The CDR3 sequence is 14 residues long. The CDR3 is CASSQKVGQSKRFF. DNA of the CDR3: TGTGCCAGCAGCCAAAAGGTCGGACAATCGAAGCGGTTCTTC.

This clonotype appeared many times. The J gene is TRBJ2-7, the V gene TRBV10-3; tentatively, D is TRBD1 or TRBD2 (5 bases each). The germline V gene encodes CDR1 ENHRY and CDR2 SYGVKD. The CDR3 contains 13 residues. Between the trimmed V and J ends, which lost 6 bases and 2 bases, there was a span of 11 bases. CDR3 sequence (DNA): TGTGCCATCAGACGGGACGGCGCCTACGAGCAGTACTTC. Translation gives CAIRRDGAYEQYF.

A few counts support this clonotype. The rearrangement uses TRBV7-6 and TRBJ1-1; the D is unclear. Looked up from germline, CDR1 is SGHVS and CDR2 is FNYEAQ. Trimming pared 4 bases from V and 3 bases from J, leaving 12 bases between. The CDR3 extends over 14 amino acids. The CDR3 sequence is CASSSLMRDTEAFF. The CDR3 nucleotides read TGTGCCAGCAGCTCACTAATGAGGGACACTGAAGCTTTCTTT.

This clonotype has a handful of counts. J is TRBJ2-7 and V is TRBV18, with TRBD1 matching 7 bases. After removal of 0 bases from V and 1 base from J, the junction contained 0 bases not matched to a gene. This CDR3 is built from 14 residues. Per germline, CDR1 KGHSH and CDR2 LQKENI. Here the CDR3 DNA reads TGTGCCAGCTCACCACCGACAGGGTCCTACGAGCAGTACTTC. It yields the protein CASSPPTGSYEQYF.